The 27 T cell receptor beta chains reported below all come from one sample, sequenced in a study of blood T cell repertoires in COVID-19. Using immunoSEQ multiplex PCR, the repertoire was profiled, and TCRdb retains in-frame clones only, with some absent. The profile shows 70,000 to 80,000 clones, more than 75% of them singletons. The specimen was peripheral blood. All receptors come from a human donor in a cohort sampled during active COVID-19.

In this sample, this clone turned up once. The gene calls are TRBV19 and TRBJ2-7, with TRBD2 as a possible D gene (6 bases). Germline V CDR1 and CDR2: LNHDA, SQIVND (reference sequence). The CDR3 totals 11 residues. Trimming took 3 bases from V and 7 from J, leaving 7 bases between them. Written as DNA, the CDR3 is TGTGCCAGTAGTATTGGGAGGGAGCAGTACTTC. Protein: CASSIGREQYF.

The chain carries TRBV30 and TRBJ1-1, with unresolved D. Germline V lookup: CDR1 GTSNPN, CDR2 SVGIG (reference sequence). The V gene lost 7 bases and the J gene lost 6 bases, with 15 bases spanning the gap. This CDR3 spans 12 amino acids. The CDR3: CAYGGQMAEAFF. The CDR3 bases are TGTGCCTATGGAGGCCAGATGGCTGAAGCTTTCTTT. Full variable domain (missing parts from reference TRBV30 and TRBJ1-1): SQTIHQWPATLVQPVGSPLSLECTVEGTSNPNLYWYRQAAGRGLQLLFYSVGIGQISSEVPQNLSASRPQDRQFILSSKKLLLSDSGFYLCAYGGQMAEAFFGQGTRLTVV.

The CDR3, as DNA: TGTGCCAGCAGCCCGGCGGTACTAGCGGGAGAAGGGAACAATGAGCAGTTCTTC. Translated, it gives CASSPAVLAGEGNNEQFF. This chain connects TRBV5-4 to TRBJ2-1; 11 bases agree with TRBD2. The CDR3 is 18 amino acids. Per germline, CDR1 SGHNT and CDR2 YYREEE (reference sequence). Germline trimming cut 4 bases from V and 5 bases from J; bases unmatched to any gene: 14.

The V gene is TRBV2, the J gene TRBJ2-2; 8 nucleotides match TRBD1. The CDR3 extends over 16 amino acids. V lost 5 bases and J lost 2; bases outside the gene matches: 7. CDR1 and CDR2 (germline): SNHLY, FYNNEI. CDR3 nucleotide sequence: TGTGCCAGCAGTTGGGGACAGGACCTCAACACCGGGGAGCTGTTTTTT. As protein: CASSWGQDLNTGELFF. Drawing the rest from reference TRBV2 and TRBJ2-2, the complete variable domain is EPEVTQTPSHQVTQMGQEVILRCVPISNHLYFYWYRQILGQKVEFLVSFYNNEISEKSEIFDDQFSVERPDGSNFTLKIRSTKLEDSAMYFCASSWGQDLNTGELFFGEGSRLTVL.

This clone was detected ten times or more. This chain connects TRBV2 to TRBJ2-2; tentatively, D is TRBD1 (6 bases). Per germline, CDR1 SNHLY and CDR2 FYNNEI. V was trimmed by 6 bases and J by 1 base, leaving 18 bases between them. The CDR3 loop spans 17 amino acids. The CDR3 DNA reads TGTGCCAGCAGCGGGTTCCGATCGACAGGGAACACCGGGGAGCTGTTTTTT. It yields the protein CASSGFRSTGNTGELFF.

The chain carries TRBV4-2 and TRBJ2-7; tentatively, D is TRBD1 (6 bases). V was shortened by 2 bases and J by 4 bases, with 18 bases between the two germline ends. Germline assignment: CDR1 LGHNA and CDR2 YNFKEQ. This CDR3 contains 16 residues. The CDR3 DNA follows: TGTGCCAGCAGCCAATCTTGGACAGACCGTGAATACGAGCAGTACTTC. Translated, it gives CASSQSWTDREYEQYF.

This chain joins TRBV19 and TRBJ1-5, with 7 bases lining up with TRBD1. V trimming: 8 bases; J trimming: 4 bases; junction bases outside the gene matches: 11. The CDR3 runs 15 residues. Germline CDR1 reads LNHDA; CDR2 reads SQIVND (reference sequence). In nucleotides, the CDR3 is TGTGCCAGTGGAACCCCGGGACAGCCTAATCAGCCCCAGCATTTT. It translates to CASGTPGQPNQPQHF.

The CDR3 DNA reads TGTGCCAGTAGTATAGATTCGAGCACCACCGGGGAGCTGTTTTTT. Translating gives CASSIDSSTTGELFF. V and J are TRBV19 and TRBJ2-2; D not resolved. The CDR3 loop spans 15 amino acids. CDR1 LNHDA and CDR2 SQIVND come from the germline V gene (reference sequence). With 0 bases removed from V and 4 bases from J, the gap between germline ends came to 9 bases.

The chain combines TRBV4-2 with TRBJ2-7; possible D gene TRBD1, 6 bases. The CDR3 totals 16 residues. CDR1 is LGHNA, CDR2 YNFKEQ, per germline. Trimming left V 0 bases short and J 3 bases short, with 15 bases between. CDR3 DNA sequence: TGTGCCAGCAGCCAAGAGGTACAGGGCCTAAACTACGAGCAGTACTTC. This sequence encodes CASSQEVQGLNYEQYF.

The chain's CDR3 is CASRIGDTEAFF. The CDR3 coding sequence is TGTGCCAGCAGGATAGGAGACACTGAAGCTTTCTTT. V gene TRBV28 combines with J gene TRBJ1-1; no clear D. Trimming shortened V by 6 bases and J by 3 bases, and 8 bases separated the two germline ends. The CDR3 extends over 12 amino acids. Per the germline V gene, CDR1 is MDHEN and CDR2 is SYDVKM.

CDR3 loop: CASSFKGVNYGYTF. The CDR3 coding sequence is TGTGCCAGCAGTTTTAAGGGGGTTAACTATGGCTACACCTTC. The rearrangement uses TRBV28 and TRBJ1-2; D might be TRBD1 (6 bases). With 3 bases removed from V and 1 base from J, the gap between germline ends came to 9 bases. The CDR3 consists of 14 residues. Germline V lookup: CDR1 MDHEN, CDR2 SYDVKM.

V is TRBV12-3 or TRBV12-4 and J is TRBJ1-1, with 7 bases matching TRBD1. V lost 6 bases to trimming and J lost 3 bases; unmatched junction nucleotides: 4. This CDR3 comprises 13 residues. Here the CDR3 reads CASRRDSYTEAFF. The CDR3 DNA reads TGTGCCAGCAGAAGGGACAGCTACACTGAAGCTTTCTTT.

The chain joins TRBV5-1 to TRBJ1-4; 9 bases map to TRBD1. Germline lookup yields CDR1 SGHRS and CDR2 YFSETQ. The trim removed 3 bases at V and 8 bases at J, leaving 8 bases unmatched. This CDR3 region has 15 residues. The CDR3 region has the DNA TGCGCCAGCAGCTCAGGGACAGGGTTAAACGAAAAACTGTTTTTT. Its translation: CASSSGTGLNEKLFF.

The J gene is TRBJ1-2, the V gene TRBV19; 12 bases match TRBD1. The CDR3 consists of 16 residues. CDR1 and CDR2 (germline): LNHDA, SQIVND (reference sequence). V was pared by 6 bases and J by 5 bases, with 10 bases of the junction left unmatched. CDR3 nucleotides: TGTGCCAGTAGCCGGGACAGGGGGCCGGGAGGTTATGGCTACACCTTC. Encoded protein: CASSRDRGPGGYGYTF.

The J gene is TRBJ1-2, the V gene TRBV4-1; D is unclear. The V end was cut by 1 base, the J end by 7 bases, with 16 bases between. Per germline, CDR1 MGHRA and CDR2 YSYEKL. This CDR3 has 15 residues. CDR3 loop: CASSQGIFVGAGYTF. CDR3 nucleotides: TGCGCCAGCAGCCAAGGAATTTTTGTGGGAGCTGGCTACACCTTC.

CDR3 nucleotides: TGTGCCAGCAGTTACCCGTCCGGGACTAGTTTTGAGCAGTACTTC. Translating it yields CASSYPSGTSFEQYF. The chain carries TRBV6-6 and TRBJ2-7; the match to TRBD2 covers 8 bases. The junction had 10 bases not matched to a gene; V was cut back by 2 bases and J by 7 bases. Germline CDR1 is MNHNY and CDR2 is SVGAGI (reference sequence). CDR3 length equals 15 residues.

This clone was recorded only once. This chain uses TRBV7-9 with TRBJ1-4, with TRBD1 matching over 8 bases. Unmatched junction bases numbered 5, after V lost 5 bases and J lost 3 bases. The length of the CDR3 is 15 residues. The germline CDR1 and CDR2 sequences are SEHNR and FQNEAQ (reference sequence). The CDR3 coding sequence is TGTGCCAGCAGCACGGGGACAGGTCCTAATGAAAAACTGTTTTTT. Protein product: CASSTGTGPNEKLFF.

The rearrangement joins TRBV28 to TRBJ1-2, with D perhaps matching TRBD1 (5 bases). The ends were cut back, 5 bases at V and 1 base at J, with 17 bases in the middle. The CDR3 is 16 amino acids. Germline CDR1 and CDR2: MDHEN and SYDVKM. DNA for the CDR3: TGTGCCAGCAGTATTCCCCGCAGTCAGGGTAACTATGGCTACACCTTC. This encodes CASSIPRSQGNYGYTF.

The V and J genes are TRBV2 and TRBJ1-2, with 8 positions matching TRBD1. The CDR3 totals 15 residues. Germline lookup yields CDR1 SNHLY and CDR2 FYNNEI. The V and J ends lost 3 bases and 7 bases, in that order; junction bases with no gene match: 10. As DNA, the CDR3 is TGTGCCAGCAGTGATCCCACCAGGGGGCGCCGTGGCTACACCTTC. Translating it yields CASSDPTRGRRGYTF.

This chain links TRBV5-5 with TRBJ2-7; perhaps TRBD2 as D (5 bases). Germline V lookup: CDR1 SGHKS, CDR2 YYEKEE (reference sequence). This CDR3 is 13 amino acids long. The germline V and J ends were trimmed by 0 bases and 4 bases, with 8 bases remaining between them. CDR3 nucleotides: TGTGCCAGCAGCTTGGTATCGGGATACGAGCAGTACTTC. Translated, it gives CASSLVSGYEQYF.

The chain links TRBV9 to TRBJ2-5; 8 bases match TRBD2. V shed 0 bases, J shed 1 base, and the junction held 5 bases outside the gene matches. The germline gives CDR1 SGDLS, CDR2 YYNGEE. The CDR3 runs to 16 residues. The CDR3 nucleotides are TGTGCCAGCAGCGTAGGAATAGCGGGGCTCCAAGAGACCCAGTACTTC. It codes for CASSVGIAGLQETQYF.

V is TRBV10-1 and J is TRBJ1-1; D is undetermined. Trimming left V 4 bases short and J 1 base short, with 7 bases between. Germline loops: CDR1 WNHNN, CDR2 SYGVQD (reference sequence). This CDR3 contains 13 residues. The CDR3 sequence: CASSAHRNTEAFF. As DNA, the CDR3 is TGCGCCAGCAGTGCACACCGGAACACTGAAGCTTTCTTT.

This clone was picked up a small number of times. The J gene is TRBJ1-4, the V gene TRBV5-1, with 8 bases identical to TRBD1. V trimming: 0 bases; J trimming: 8 bases; junction bases outside the gene matches: 12. The CDR3 contains 17 residues. Germline V gene sequence: CDR1 SGHRS, CDR2 YFSETQ. CDR3 sequence (DNA): TGCGCCAGCAGCTTGGGAGGCTCCGGACAGGGTTTCGAAAAACTGTTTTTT. Amino acid sequence: CASSLGGSGQGFEKLFF.

The chain carries TRBV28 and TRBJ2-7; D call uncertain. Trimming removed 4 bases from V and 0 bases from J, with 10 bases in between. CDR3 length: 14 residues. The V gene's germline CDR1 is MDHEN and CDR2 SYDVKM. CDR3 coding DNA: TGTGCCAGCAGTTCCAACAGTCTCTCCTACGAGCAGTACTTC. This gives the protein CASSSNSLSYEQYF.

The chain uses TRBV11-2 and TRBJ2-3; 9 bases line up with TRBD2. Looked up from germline, CDR1 is SGHAT and CDR2 is FQNNGV. The trim removed 5 bases at V and 10 bases at J, leaving 10 bases unmatched. CDR3 length equals 14 residues. CDR3 nucleotides: TGTGCCAGCAGCCCAGCGGGGGGACGTAAGGCGCAGTATTTT. Protein product: CASSPAGGRKAQYF.

The chain uses TRBV27 and TRBJ2-7; TRBD2 agrees at 7 bases. V was clipped by 0 bases and J by 3 bases; unmatched bases: 11. This CDR3 region has 17 residues. In germline, CDR1 is MNHEY, CDR2 SMNVEV (reference sequence). DNA for the CDR3: TGTGCCAGCAGTTTATCGGGCGGGAGAGGGCTAAGCTACGAGCAGTACTTC. Translated, it gives CASSLSGGRGLSYEQYF.

This clone was seen a few times. The chain combines TRBV5-1 with TRBJ2-1; 10 bases line up with TRBD2. Per the germline V gene, CDR1 is SGHRS and CDR2 is YFSETQ. The CDR3 contains 16 residues. V was pared by 0 bases and J by 9 bases, with 9 bases of the junction left unmatched. The CDR3 reads CASSLASGGHRVEQFF. CDR3 nucleotides: TGCGCCAGCAGCTTGGCTAGCGGGGGCCACCGGGTTGAGCAGTTCTTC.